This T cell receptor (beta chain) is from a study of blood T cells in healthy people across ages. Germline trimming cut 6 bases from V and 8 bases from J; bases unmatched to any gene: 15. Germline CDR1 is MNHNY and CDR2 is SVGAGI (reference sequence). This CDR3 region has 15 residues. The second PCR ran roughly 7 to 12 cycles with a sample-barcoded 5' primer and J-beta primers. TCRdb itself ran the 5' RACE reads through MiXCR, one entry per CDR3 protein. The data show hundreds of thousands of distinct CDR3 sequences, with approximately 53% seen just once and roughly 24% held by the top ten. Healthy Russian Caucasian donors spanned ages about 6 to 100 years.

Specimen: blood. The rearrangement uses TRBV6-6 and TRBJ1-2; 7 nucleotides align to TRBD1. This sequence originates from a man aged 35 to 55 in good health. CDR3 residues: CASRIGTDRRQGYTF. As DNA, the CDR3 is TGTGCCAGCAGAATCGGGACAGACCGACGGCAAGGCTACACCTTC.